A single T cell receptor beta chain is shown here with its context. This entry comes from a study of blood T cell repertoires in COVID-19. Method: immunoSEQ multiplex PCR; TCRdb's copy keeps in-frame clones and lacks some. The sample shows approximately 160,000 clones, approximately 95% of them seen only once. This CDR3 contains 14 residues. The germline V gene has CDR1 MNHEY and CDR2 SVGEGT. Trimming at V came to 0 bases and at J to 4 bases, leaving 3 bases not matched to a gene. Sequencing input: peripheral blood. The receptor's source is a woman aged 60-70 years with COVID-19, enrolled during active disease. The chain joins TRBV6-2 or TRBV6-3 to TRBJ2-7; 7 bases match TRBD2. CDR3 bases: TGTGCCAGCAGTTACTCTTACGGGGGGTACGAGCAGTACTTC. Amino acid sequence: CASSYSYGGYEQYF.